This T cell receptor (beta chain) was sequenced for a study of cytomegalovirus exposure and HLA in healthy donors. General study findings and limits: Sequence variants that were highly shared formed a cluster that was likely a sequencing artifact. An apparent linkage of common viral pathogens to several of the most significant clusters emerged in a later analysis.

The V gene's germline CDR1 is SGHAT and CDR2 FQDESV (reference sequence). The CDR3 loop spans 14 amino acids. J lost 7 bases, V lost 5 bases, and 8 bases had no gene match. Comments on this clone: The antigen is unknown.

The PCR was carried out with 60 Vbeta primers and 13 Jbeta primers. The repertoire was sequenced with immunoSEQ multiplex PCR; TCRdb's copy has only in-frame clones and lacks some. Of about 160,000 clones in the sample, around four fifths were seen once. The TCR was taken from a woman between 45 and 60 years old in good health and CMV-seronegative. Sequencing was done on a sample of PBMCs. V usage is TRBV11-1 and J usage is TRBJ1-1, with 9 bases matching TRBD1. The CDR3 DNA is TGTGCCAGCAGCGCAAACCGGGACAGGGATGAAGCTTTCTTT. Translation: CASSANRDRDEAFF.